This T cell receptor beta chain is from a study of T-cell reconstitution after alpha-beta-depleted transplantation in children. Looked up from germline, CDR1 is MNHEY and CDR2 is SVGAGI. The CDR3 is 12 amino acids. J was trimmed by 11 bases and V by 6 bases; bases with no gene match: 4. The TCRbeta library incorporated unique molecular identifiers. TCRdb ran MiXCR on the PCR reads and lists one entry per CDR3 protein. The sample shows about 3,000 distinct CDR3 sequences, roughly 28% of them seen only once. This clonotype was seen at least ten times. The TCR comes from a male patient between 2 and 10 years old who had a stem cell transplant for acute myeloid leukemia, so the T cells may come from the graft donor. The V and J genes are TRBV6-5 and TRBJ1-6, with 7 bases lining up with TRBD1. Sequencing was performed on PBMCs, mostly from graft donor cells, taken 60 days after TCRalphabeta/CD19-depleted stem cell transplant. The CDR3 loop reads CASRRDSAPLHF. The CDR3 coding sequence is TGTGCCAGCAGACGGGACAGCGCACCCCTCCACTTT.